A single sample gave rise to the 3 T cell receptor beta chains below, sequenced in a study of early T cells in non-severe SARS-CoV-2 infection. TCRdb redid the calling of the 5' RACE reads with MiXCR, one entry per CDR3 protein. In the table there are around 50,000 distinct CDR3 sequences, around 13% of which are singletons. What was sequenced was whole blood. The receptor set was obtained from an adult who was a healthcare worker with PCR-confirmed SARS-CoV-2 infection or an uninfected control (not recorded which).

This clonotype was seen more than once but under ten times. V usage is TRBV4-1 and J usage is TRBJ1-1; no clear D gene. The CDR3 is 15 amino acids. CDR1 MGHRA and CDR2 YSYEKL come from the germline V gene. Between the trimmed V and J ends, which lost 1 base and 0 bases, there was a span of 9 bases. The CDR3 region is CASSQVVGMNTEAFF. CDR3 nucleotides: TGCGCCAGCAGCCAAGTTGTGGGAATGAACACTGAAGCTTTCTTT.

As concerns this clonotype: One end of the junction is discordant with germline, which a read error may explain. The chain links TRBV7-7 to TRBJ2-5, with 8 positions matching TRBD2. Germline CDR1 and CDR2: SSHAT and FNYEAQ (reference sequence). The CDR3 sequence is 15 residues long. The CDR3 is CASSSSGGGRETQYF. The DNA of the CDR3 is TGTGCTAGCAGCTCCTCGGGGGGGGGCAGAGAGACCCAGTACTTC.

This clonotype was detected ten times or more. The rearrangement links TRBV10-3 to TRBJ2-2; TRBD2 aligns across 9 bases. Losses at the gene ends were 5 bases for V and 2 bases for J; bases not matched to a gene: 9. The CDR3 has 17 residues. Germline CDR1 ENHRY, CDR2 SYGVKD. The CDR3 spells CAISHRGGAGNTGELFF. The CDR3 nucleotides are TGTGCCATCAGTCATCGCGGGGGGGCCGGTAACACCGGGGAGCTGTTTTTT.